This TCR beta chain was observed in a study of cytomegalovirus exposure and HLA in healthy donors. Findings and caveats of the study: What a later analysis showed was that several of the most significant clusters appeared linked to common viral pathogens.

V trimming: 6 bases; J trimming: 4 bases; junction bases outside the gene matches: 17. This CDR3 is 17 amino acids long. CDR1 and CDR2 (germline): KGHSH, LQKENI. This clone has just one count. The antigen remains unidentified. Researchers ran the PCR with 60 Vbeta and 13 Jbeta primers. The table came from immunoSEQ multiplex PCR; TCRdb's copy has only in-frame clones and leaves some out. Of approximately 130,000 clones in the sample, around 77% are singletons; the top ten hold approximately 1.2%. The origin of this receptor is a man aged 50 to 60 in good health and CMV-seronegative. Sequenced sample: PBMCs. The chain carries TRBV18 and TRBJ2-7, with 8 bases that match TRBD2. The CDR3 nucleotides read TGTGCCAGCTCGTTCCAATCAACCGGACTAGCCTCATACGAGCAGTACTTC. Amino acids: CASSFQSTGLASYEQYF.